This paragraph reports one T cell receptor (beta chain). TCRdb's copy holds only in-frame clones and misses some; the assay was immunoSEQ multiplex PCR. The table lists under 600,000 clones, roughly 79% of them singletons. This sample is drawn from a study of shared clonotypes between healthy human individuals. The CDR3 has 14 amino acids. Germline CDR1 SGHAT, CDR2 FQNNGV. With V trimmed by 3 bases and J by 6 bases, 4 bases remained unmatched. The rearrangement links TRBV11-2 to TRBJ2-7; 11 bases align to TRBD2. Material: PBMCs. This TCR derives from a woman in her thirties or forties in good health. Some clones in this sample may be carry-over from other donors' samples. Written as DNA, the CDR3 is TGTGCCAGCAGCTTGACTAGCGGGACGAGCGAGCAGTACTTC. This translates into CASSLTSGTSEQYF.